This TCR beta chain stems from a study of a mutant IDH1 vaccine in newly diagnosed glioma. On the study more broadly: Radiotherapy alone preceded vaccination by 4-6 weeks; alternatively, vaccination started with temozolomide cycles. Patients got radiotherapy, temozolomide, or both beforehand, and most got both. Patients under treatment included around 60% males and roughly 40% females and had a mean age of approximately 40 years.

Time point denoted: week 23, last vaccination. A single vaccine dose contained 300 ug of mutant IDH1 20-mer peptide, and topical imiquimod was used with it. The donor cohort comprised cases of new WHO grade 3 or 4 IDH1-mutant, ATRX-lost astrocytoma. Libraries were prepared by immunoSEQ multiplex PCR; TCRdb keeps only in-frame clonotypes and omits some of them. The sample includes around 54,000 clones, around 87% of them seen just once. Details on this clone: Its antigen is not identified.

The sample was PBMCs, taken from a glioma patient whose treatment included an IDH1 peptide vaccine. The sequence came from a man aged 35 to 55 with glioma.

CDR3 loop: CASSLYVTMNTEAFF. The CDR3 DNA sequence: TGTGCCAGCAGTCTTTACGTTACCATGAACACTGAAGCTTTCTTT. The chain recombines TRBV7-2 with TRBJ1-1; no reliable D call. Trimming removed 6 bases at V and 0 bases at J, with 14 bases between. CDR3 size: 15 residues. The germline gives CDR1 SGHTA, CDR2 FQGNSA. The entire variable domain, with the rest obtained from reference TRBV7-2 and TRBJ1-1, is as follows: GAGVSQSPSNKVTEKGKDVELRCDPISGHTALYWYRQSLGQGLEFLIYFQGNSAPDKSGLPSDRFSAERTGGSVSTLTIQRTQQEDSAVYLCASSLYVTMNTEAFFGQGTRLTVV.